A single sample is the source of the 10 T cell receptor beta chains below, sequenced in a study of spatial heterogeneity in lung cancer (dated by TCRdb to the late 2010s). The time point label here, explained by the study, means: sample taken at primary tumor resection. For TCR sequencing, whole RNA was extracted from tumor and nontumor lung tissue, or from cryopreserved PBMC samples, and no cell sorting was done. The protocol used for the library was 5' RACE. For sequencing, a NextSeq 500 was employed. TCRdb cleaned the public reads at Q25 with fastp, built clones with MiXCR and kept in-frame beta chains. Rows matching on CDR3 protein sequence are summarized as one entry with the most common DNA and genes. Recorded for this sample are about 36,000 distinct CDR3 sequences; roughly 5% of them occurred a single time. About 30% of the sample belongs to the ten largest clones. The sequencing here drew on PBMCs, taken at surgery. These receptors were collected from a female donor with early-stage non-small cell lung cancer.

The sample holds many counts of this clonotype. This chain links TRBV24-1 with TRBJ2-7, with TRBD2 matching 14 bases. The germline CDR1 and CDR2 sequences are KGHDR and SFDVKD. There are 14 residues in the CDR3. V trimming: 7 bases; J trimming: 9 bases; junction bases outside the gene matches: 7. The CDR3 coding sequence is TGTGCCACCAGCCCGGGGACTAGCGGGGGCAGGCAGTACTTC. Translating gives CATSPGTSGGRQYF.

This clonotype occurred many times. This sequence joins TRBV12-3 or TRBV12-4 and TRBJ1-3; no definite D call. This CDR3 has 13 amino acids. V was cut by 3 bases and J by 3 bases, with 6 bases left in between. CDR3 sequence (DNA): TGTGCCAGCAGTTTTGAGTTTGGAAACACCATATATTTT. This translates into CASSFEFGNTIYF.

The rearrangement uses TRBV5-6 and TRBJ2-6; weak D call: TRBD1 (6 bases). Per the germline V gene, CDR1 is SGHDT and CDR2 is YYEEEE. This CDR3 has 16 amino acids. V was pared by 3 bases and J by 1 base, with 11 bases between. The chain's CDR3 is CASSWAGVSGANVLTF. CDR3 DNA: TGTGCCAGCAGCTGGGCAGGGGTGTCTGGGGCCAACGTCCTGACTTTC.

This clonotype has at least ten counts. The V call is TRBV5-4, the J call TRBJ2-3; D perhaps matches TRBD2 (6 bases). Looked up from germline, CDR1 is SGHNT and CDR2 is YYREEE (reference sequence). The germline V and J ends were trimmed by 0 bases and 4 bases, with 9 bases remaining between them. CDR3 size: 14 residues. CDR3 nucleotides: TGTGCCAGCAGCTTGGGGGACTCCGCAGATACGCAGTATTTT. It codes for CASSLGDSADTQYF.

The gene calls are TRBV28 and TRBJ2-1; D might be TRBD2 (6 bases). Germline loops: CDR1 MDHEN, CDR2 SYDVKM. The CDR3 has 16 amino acids. The V end was cut by 5 bases, the J end by 4 bases, with 18 bases between. The CDR3 spells CASSNPRALAYNEQFF. The CDR3 DNA reads TGTGCCAGCAGTAACCCCAGAGCTCTAGCGTACAATGAGCAGTTCTTC.

This clonotype has ten or more counts. The chain uses TRBV29-1 and TRBJ1-1; 7 bases match TRBD1. The germline V gene has CDR1 SQVTM and CDR2 ANQGSEA. The CDR3 consists of 13 residues. V lost 6 bases, J lost 1 base, and 5 bases stayed unmatched. In DNA form, the CDR3 reads TGCAGCGTGGGGACAGATAAGAACACTGAAGCTTTCTTT. Its protein product is CSVGTDKNTEAFF.

This clonotype was picked up many times. The chain recombines TRBV20-1 with TRBJ2-7; a weak D match, TRBD1 (5 bases). The germline V gene encodes CDR1 DFQATT and CDR2 SNEGSKA (reference sequence). CDR3 size: 14 residues. Trimming took off 0 bases at V and 5 bases at J, with 14 bases between the two ends. Here the CDR3 reads CSARESGALDEQYF. The CDR3 bases are TGCAGTGCTAGAGAAAGTGGGGCGCTGGACGAGCAGTACTTC.

Concerning this clonotype itself: This CDR3 is missing its conserved last phenylalanine or tryptophan, likely due to a read error. V and J are TRBV30 and TRBJ2-5; unclear D gene. The CDR3 extends over 12 amino acids. The germline V gene encodes CDR1 GTSNPN and CDR2 SVGIG (reference sequence). Trimming shortened V by 5 bases and J by 4 bases, and 11 bases separated the two germline ends. CDR3 coding DNA: TGTGCCTGGTCCCCTGCCGCAGAGACCCAGTACTCC. Translating gives CAWSPAAETQYS.

This clonotype was observed many times. The V gene is TRBV11-2, the J gene TRBJ2-1; D call uncertain. The CDR3 consists of 13 residues. Deletions cut 10 bases from V and 4 bases from J, with 14 bases between. The germline gives CDR1 SGHAT, CDR2 FQNNGV. In DNA, the CDR3 is TGTGCCACAGCGCGATCTGAGTACAATGAGCAGTTCTTC. Amino acid sequence: CATARSEYNEQFF.

Only a few counts were recorded for this clonotype. The CDR3 region is CASSYGFSGANVLTF. The CDR3 DNA reads TGTGCCAGCAGTTACGGGTTCTCTGGGGCCAACGTCCTGACTTTC. This rearrangement joins TRBV6-2 or TRBV6-3 to TRBJ2-6; D gene uncertain. The CDR3 is made up of 15 amino acids. V was cut by 2 bases and J by 0 bases, with 5 bases left in between. The germline V gene encodes CDR1 MNHEY and CDR2 SVGEGT.